This TCR beta chain derives from a study of human T cells and chemical hapten exposure. Separate cDNA molecules received unique molecular identifiers, which the library attached to them. TCRdb passed the RACE reads through MiXCR, listing each CDR3 protein once. The profile shows some 350,000 distinct CDR3 sequences, about 6% of them singletons. This clonotype has ten or more counts. The antigen remains unidentified. V was pared by 3 bases and J by 1 base, with 5 bases between. CDR3 length: 13 residues. The germline V gene encodes CDR1 MNHEY and CDR2 SMNVEV (reference sequence). The sample's time point: patch test 2, 6 weeks after DPC sensitization. Documented treatment: therapeutic diphenylcyclopropenone sensitization with weekly scalp DPC. The study's findings and limits: Expanded TCRs clustered into significantly more large CDR3 similarity groups than controls, the analysis revealed.

The chain joins TRBV27 to TRBJ2-3, with D unresolved. The source was whole blood, collected in connection with sensitization to the hapten diphenylcyclopropenone (DPC). The TCR comes from a woman between 18 and 30 years old with alopecia areata. Some clones in this sample may be carry-over from other donors' samples. CDR3: CASSFPGTDTQYF. The CDR3 DNA reads as TGTGCCAGCAGTTTTCCTGGCACAGATACGCAGTATTTT.